Listed here are 3 T cell receptor beta chains from one sample, sequenced in a study of T cells expressing NK-cell markers. TCRdb reprocessed the 5' RACE reads and keeps a single row for each CDR3 protein, giving no DNA. Its table records roughly 150,000 distinct CDR3 sequences. The sequenced material came from blood T cells: a sorted CD56 or NKG2C T cell subset, CD4+ or CD8+ T cells, or bulk PBMC T cells (not recorded which). All receptors derive from a woman between 18 and 70 years old in good health.

The chain is built from TRBV4-1 and TRBJ2-4; there is no DNA to check the TCRdb D call of TRBD2. The CDR3 is 17 residues long. Germline V gene lookup returns CDR1 MGHRA and CDR2 YSYEKL. The CDR3 sequence is CASSQDVRAGGPNIQYF.

The chain couples TRBV15 to TRBJ2-3. The CDR3 extends over 12 amino acids. Germline-derived CDR1 and CDR2 are LNHNV and YYDKDF (reference sequence). The CDR3 here is CATGLSTDTQYF.

The CDR3 here is CASSSRWNGNTEAFF. The chain recombines TRBV6-5 with TRBJ1-1; no DNA is available, so the TRBD1 call from TCRdb remains unchecked. The germline V gene has CDR1 MNHEY and CDR2 SVGAGI. The CDR3 contains 15 residues.